The 17 T cell receptor beta chains reported below all come from one sample, sequenced in a study of prognosis after radiotherapy for stage I lung cancer. TCR beta CDR3 amplification from genomic DNA was performed by two-round multiplex PCR. First-round PCR, the initial amplification, used primers specific to each TRBV and TRBJ gene. TCRdb re-derived calls from the multiplex PCR reads in MiXCR, one entry per CDR3 protein. This sample has more than 9,500 distinct CDR3 sequences, with about 56% found just once. The source was PBMCs, collected before or after stereotactic body radiation therapy (not recorded which). These receptors all come from a donor over 45 with non-small cell lung cancer.

This chain joins TRBV5-4 and TRBJ2-1; 11 bases match TRBD2. Trimming removed 1 base from V and 9 bases from J; junction bases left unmatched: 6. This CDR3 is 15 amino acids long. Germline V gives CDR1 SGHNT, CDR2 YYREEE (reference sequence). The CDR3 DNA sequence: TGTGCCAGCAGCTTGTTCCTAGCGGGAGGAGGTGAGCAGTTCTTC. Protein: CASSLFLAGGGEQFF.

This clonotype was observed many times. This chain links TRBV15 with TRBJ2-1; D call uncertain. Looked up from germline, CDR1 is LNHNV and CDR2 is YYDKDF (reference sequence). V was cut by 5 bases and J by 6 bases, with 20 bases left in between. The CDR3 totals 16 residues. The CDR3 sequence: CATSDKTVTTANEQFF. Here the CDR3 DNA reads TGTGCCACCAGCGATAAAACCGTAACCACGGCCAATGAGCAGTTCTTC. Variable domain in full (rest from reference TRBV15 and TRBJ2-1): DAMVIQNPRYQVTQFGKPVTLSCSQTLNHNVMYWYQQKSSQAPKLLFHYYDKDFNNEADTPDNFQSRRPNTSFCFLDIRSPGLGDTAMYLCATSDKTVTTANEQFFGPGTRLTVL.

This clonotype was seen a few times. This chain connects TRBV16 to TRBJ2-3; TRBD2 is a possible D gene (6 bases). The CDR3 runs to 17 residues. From germline, CDR1 is KGHSY and CDR2 FQNENV. V gave up 2 bases and J gave up 1 base, with 16 bases separating them. The CDR3 DNA reads TGTGCCAGCAGCCAACTTCCCCCCGGGACTGGCACAGATACGCAGTATTTT. It specifies CASSQLPPGTGTDTQYF.

The chain is built from TRBV30 and TRBJ2-2; the D is unclear. The V gene lost 3 bases and the J gene lost 8 bases, with 7 bases spanning the gap. CDR1 GTSNPN and CDR2 SVGIG come from the germline V gene (reference sequence). This CDR3 is 11 amino acids long. Here the CDR3 DNA reads TGTGCCTGGAGCCCCCTTGGGGAGCTGTTTTTT. Translation: CAWSPLGELFF.

V and J are TRBV7-2 and TRBJ2-7; tentative D call: TRBD2 (6 bases). From germline, CDR1 is SGHTA and CDR2 FQGNSA. The germline V and J ends were trimmed by 5 bases and 7 bases, with 18 bases remaining between them. This CDR3 spans 14 amino acids. The CDR3 loop reads CASSVYGDSREQYF. CDR3 DNA sequence: TGTGCCAGCAGCGTATACGGGGACTCCCGGGAGCAGTACTTC. Complete variable domain (other parts from reference TRBV7-2 and TRBJ2-7): GAGVSQSPSNKVTEKGKDVELRCDPISGHTALYWYRQSLGQGLEFLIYFQGNSAPDKSGLPSDRFSAERTGGSVSTLTIQRTQQEDSAVYLCASSVYGDSREQYFGPGTRLTVT.

This clonotype was seen just once. V is TRBV15 and J is TRBJ2-1; 10 bases line up with TRBD2. Trimming took 3 bases from V and 9 from J; bases not matched to a gene: 14. CDR1 is LNHNV, CDR2 YYDKDF, per germline (reference sequence). This CDR3 contains 17 residues. CDR3 protein: CATSSLGASGSIGEQFF. For the CDR3, the DNA is TGTGCCACCAGCAGCTTAGGCGCTAGCGGGAGTATCGGTGAGCAGTTCTTC.

This clonotype was detected ten times or more. The CDR3 here is CSAYHMNEQFF. The CDR3 DNA reads TGCAGCGCCTATCATATGAATGAGCAGTTCTTC. The chain carries TRBV29-1 and TRBJ2-1; D unresolved. V lost 7 bases and J lost 7, with 11 bases in between. Germline assignment: CDR1 SQVTM and CDR2 ANQGSEA. This CDR3 has 11 residues.

This clonotype was seen at least ten times. The chain links TRBV15 to TRBJ1-3; no definite D call. This CDR3 region has 15 residues. V was shortened by 4 bases and J by 0 bases, with 10 bases between the two germline ends. CDR1 LNHNV and CDR2 YYDKDF come from the germline V gene (reference sequence). Here the CDR3 DNA reads TGTGCCACCAGCAACCCGGGAGGCTCTGGAAACACCATATATTTT. This sequence encodes CATSNPGGSGNTIYF. The full variable domain, completed using reference TRBV15 and TRBJ1-3, is DAMVIQNPRYQVTQFGKPVTLSCSQTLNHNVMYWYQQKSSQAPKLLFHYYDKDFNNEADTPDNFQSRRPNTSFCFLDIRSPGLGDTAMYLCATSNPGGSGNTIYFGEGSWLTVV.

This clonotype is categorized as medium-sized. The chain carries TRBV6-5 and TRBJ2-7; D perhaps matches TRBD2 (5 bases). V was shortened by 4 bases and J by 0 bases, with 19 bases between the two germline ends. CDR1 is MNHEY, CDR2 SVGAGI, per germline. This CDR3 contains 17 residues. CDR3 sequence reads: CASSSPSGVHLSYEQYF. The CDR3 region has the DNA TGTGCCAGCAGTTCCCCGTCCGGGGTCCACCTCTCCTACGAGCAGTACTTC.

As for this clonotype: A far larger clone is off by one base, so a read error is likely. The V gene is TRBV6-4, the J gene TRBJ2-5, with 8 bases identical to TRBD2. The germline V gene has CDR1 MRHNA and CDR2 SNTAGT. V trimming: 6 bases; J trimming: 1 base; junction bases outside the gene matches: 10. This CDR3 has 16 residues. The CDR3 DNA reads as TGTGCCAGCAGGGGACTAGAGGGACGGCCCCAAGAGACCCAGTACTTC. Translation: CASRGLEGRPQETQYF.

In the case of this clonotype: A read error may explain this, as a much larger clone is one base away. This rearrangement joins TRBV6-2 or TRBV6-3 to TRBJ1-1, with D possibly matching TRBD1 (5 bases). Germline loops: CDR1 MNHEY, CDR2 SVGEGT. Trimming removed 7 bases at V and 2 bases at J, with 14 bases between. CDR3 length equals 14 residues. The CDR3 region is CASIPGLANTEAFF. CDR3 coding DNA: TGTGCCAGCATCCCGGGACTGGCAAACACTGAAGCTTTCTTT.

This clonotype was seen ten or more times. The chain has TRBV27 and TRBJ1-1; no clear D. V lost 2 bases to trimming and J lost 1 base, with 5 bases between them. Germline values: CDR1 MNHEY, CDR2 SMNVEV (reference sequence). There are 13 residues in the CDR3. The CDR3 sequence is CASSLIGNTEAFF. The CDR3 DNA sequence: TGTGCCAGCAGTTTAATAGGGAACACTGAAGCTTTCTTT.

This clonotype has at least ten counts. The CDR3 region has the DNA TGTGCCAGCCAGGCTGGCCAGGGGGGATCGGAGACCCAGTACTTC. It encodes CASQAGQGGSETQYF. The chain employs TRBV6-2 or TRBV6-3 and TRBJ2-5; TRBD1 might be the D (7 bases). CDR3 length equals 15 residues. CDR1 is MNHEY, CDR2 SVGEGT, per germline. With 8 bases removed from V and 5 bases from J, the gap between germline ends came to 21 bases.

As regards this clonotype: At one boundary the junction diverges from the germline segment, which might be a read error. The V and J genes are TRBV7-3 and TRBJ2-3; TRBD1 aligns across 8 bases. The CDR3 has 15 residues. Germline V lookup: CDR1 SGHTA, CDR2 FQGTGA. The CDR3 loop is CASSTGTGVTYTQYF. The CDR3 nucleotides read TGTGCCAGCAGCACCGGGACAGGCGTCACATATACGCAGTATTTT.

As regards this clonotype: A read error likely explains this, since a far larger clone differs by one base. The rearrangement uses TRBV9 and TRBJ2-5, with 7 bases lining up with TRBD1. Matching the DNA end better, TRBJ2-1 makes the J call doubtful. The CDR3 runs 14 residues. From germline, CDR1 is SGDLS and CDR2 YYNGEE. This CDR3 reads CASSSGTDYNEQFF. The CDR3 DNA sequence: TGTGCCAGCAGCTCCGGGACAGATTACAATGAGCAGTTCTTC.

This chain connects TRBV19 to TRBJ2-1, with 8 nucleotides matching TRBD2. Germline values: CDR1 LNHDA, CDR2 SQIVND (reference sequence). V gave up 6 bases and J gave up 4 bases; unmatched junction bases: 14. The CDR3 extends over 17 amino acids. CDR3 region: CASSLATIGRGYNEQFF. Here the CDR3 DNA reads TGTGCCAGTAGCTTAGCGACTATCGGGAGGGGTTACAATGAGCAGTTCTTC.

With respect to this clonotype: This is likely an artifact of a read error, given a far larger clone one base away. The chain uses TRBV6-2 or TRBV6-3 and TRBJ2-5, with TRBD1 matching over 9 bases. The DNA end is a closer match to TRBJ2-1, so the J assignment may be wrong. The CDR3 is 17 residues long. The germline CDR1 and CDR2 sequences are MNHEY and SVGEGT. Here the CDR3 reads CASSEEEVDRGGVKQFF. The CDR3 DNA sequence: TGTGCCAGCAGTGAGGAGGAGGTGGACAGGGGAGGAGTAAAGCAGTTCTTC.